These 25 T cell receptor beta chains were sequenced from one sample in a study of control samples from healthy donors and cancer patients (dated by TCRdb to between 2020 and 2021). The library was prepared using the immunoSEQ multiplex PCR assay. TCRdb took over this immuneACCESS table, retaining in-frame rearrangements with V and J assigned. Such tables are incomplete; in checked studies, under half of the missing clones stem from an unresolved V gene, and the remainder is unexplained. Within this sample are roughly 450,000 clones, with 80% to 95% of them counted one time only. More than 6% of the sample is taken by the ten largest. The source material was PBMCs. These receptors were taken from a man aged 40-55 years with head and neck cancer.

The chain joins TRBV7-2 to TRBJ2-1, with unresolved D. The CDR3 has 14 residues. Germline V gives CDR1 SGHTA, CDR2 FQGNSA. V gave up 1 base and J gave up 7 bases, with 11 bases separating them. CDR3 in DNA: TGTGCCAGCAGCTTAGATCACGGGTTTAATGAGCAGTTCTTC. Translating it yields CASSLDHGFNEQFF. Together with reference TRBV7-2 and TRBJ2-1, the CDR3 gives the full variable domain: GAGVSQSPSNKVTEKGKDVELRCDPISGHTALYWYRQSLGQGLEFLIYFQGNSAPDKSGLPSDRFSAERTGGSVSTLTIQRTQQEDSAVYLCASSLDHGFNEQFFGPGTRLTVL.

The rearrangement joins TRBV27 to TRBJ1-6; no firm D call. The CDR3 has 16 residues. Germline CDR1 MNHEY, CDR2 SMNVEV (reference sequence). V was cut by 5 bases and J by 4 bases, with 15 bases left in between. The CDR3 spells CASSVMGSNYNSPLHF. Written as DNA, the CDR3 is TGTGCCAGCAGTGTGATGGGGTCGAATTATAATTCACCCCTCCACTTT.

The V and J genes are TRBV18 and TRBJ2-1, with TRBD1 identical over 7 bases. The CDR3 is 16 amino acids. Germline V gives CDR1 KGHSH, CDR2 LQKENI. V shed 3 bases, J shed 5 bases, and the junction held 10 bases outside the gene matches. The CDR3: CASSPLPGGQNNEQFF. CDR3 nucleotides: TGTGCCAGCTCACCCCTTCCAGGGGGACAAAACAATGAGCAGTTCTTC.

The V and J genes are TRBV13 and TRBJ1-2; possible D gene TRBD1, 6 bases. The CDR3 runs 14 residues. The V end was cut by 4 bases, the J end by 3 bases, with 12 bases between. Germline V CDR1 and CDR2: PRHDT, FYEKMQ (reference sequence). CDR3 loop: CASSSPGADYGYTF. As DNA, the CDR3 is TGTGCCAGCAGCTCCCCGGGGGCAGACTATGGCTACACCTTC.

The rearrangement links TRBV4-2 to TRBJ2-7; the D call may be TRBD1 or TRBD2 (5 bases each). This CDR3 comprises 14 residues. Trimming stripped 1 base from V and 2 bases from J, with 9 bases between. The germline CDR1 and CDR2 sequences are LGHNA and YNFKEQ. The CDR3 DNA follows: TGTGCCAGCAGCCAAGGGGGACGGACCTACGAGCAGTACTTC. Translated: CASSQGGRTYEQYF.

The chain links TRBV11-1 to TRBJ1-1; D call uncertain. This CDR3 comprises 14 residues. CDR1 is SGHAT, CDR2 FQDESV, per germline (reference sequence). V was cut by 5 bases and J by 1 base, with 11 bases left in between. The CDR3 loop reads CASSASLTNTEAFF. The CDR3 DNA reads TGTGCCAGCAGCGCCAGCTTGACGAACACTGAAGCTTTCTTT.

The chain employs TRBV2 and TRBJ1-5; maybe TRBD1 (5 bases). V dropped 1 base and J dropped 4 bases, with 17 bases sitting between them. Germline-derived CDR1 and CDR2 are SNHLY and FYNNEI. There are 17 residues in the CDR3. CDR3 region: CASSEVNWGRENQPQHF. In DNA form, the CDR3 reads TGTGCCAGCAGTGAAGTGAATTGGGGACGGGAAAATCAGCCCCAGCATTTT.

This chain links TRBV24-1 with TRBJ2-3, with 10 bases aligning to TRBD1. The CDR3 length is 16 residues. In germline, CDR1 is KGHDR, CDR2 SFDVKD. V was pared by 6 bases and J by 7 bases, with 12 bases of the junction left unmatched. The CDR3 DNA reads as TGTGCCACCAGTCATCCCGGTGGGGACAGGGGTAATACGCAGTATTTT. Its protein product is CATSHPGGDRGNTQYF.

The rearrangement joins TRBV28 to TRBJ2-7, with 7 bases lining up with TRBD1. CDR1 and CDR2 from the germline V gene are MDHEN and SYDVKM. The CDR3 has 13 amino acids. CDR3 amino acids: CAHRDRLNYEQYF. Here the CDR3 DNA reads TGTGCGCACCGGGACAGACTTAACTACGAGCAGTACTTC.

The chain employs TRBV3-1 (or the pseudogene TRBV3-2) and TRBJ1-1; D is ambiguous. CDR1 and CDR2 from the germline V gene are LGHDT and YNNKEL (reference sequence). V shed 0 bases and J shed 2 bases, with 7 bases lying between them. The CDR3 has 14 residues. CDR3 region: CASSQERANTEAFF. CDR3 DNA: TGTGCCAGCAGCCAAGAGCGAGCCAACACTGAAGCTTTCTTT.

The rearrangement links TRBV21-1 to TRBJ1-5. TRBV21-1 has pseudogene status. The CDR3 has 17 amino acids. The CDR3 protein is CASSTHSPGGGNQPQHF. In DNA form, the CDR3 reads TGTGCCAGCAGCACCCACTCCCCCGGGGGTGGAAATCAGCCCCAGCATTTT.

Written as DNA, the CDR3 is TGCGCCAGCAGCGCCCGGACAGTGAAGACGGAGGAGACCCAGTACTTC. Residues: CASSARTVKTEETQYF. The chain uses TRBV4-1 and TRBJ2-5; D is possibly TRBD1 (6 bases). The CDR3 runs 16 residues. Trimming shortened V by 5 bases and J by 5 bases, and 21 bases separated the two germline ends. Per the germline V gene, CDR1 is MGHRA and CDR2 is YSYEKL.

The rearrangement joins TRBV5-4 to TRBJ2-2, with D unresolved. Germline V gives CDR1 SGHNT, CDR2 YYREEE (reference sequence). Trimming removed 1 base at V and 7 bases at J, with 5 bases between. The CDR3 has 12 residues. The CDR3: CASSLMDGELFF. CDR3 sequence (DNA): TGTGCCAGCAGCTTGATGGACGGGGAGCTGTTTTTT.

A note on this clone: The same CDR3 arises from other DNA sequences in this sample as well. The chain combines TRBV7-8 with TRBJ1-5, with D tentatively TRBD1 (5 bases). Germline CDR1 SGHVS, CDR2 FQNEAQ. The CDR3 covers 13 residues. V was trimmed by 1 base and J by 7 bases, leaving 8 bases between them. CDR3 nucleotide sequence: TGTGCCAGCAGCTTAGGTGGGGGGCAGCCCCAGCATTTT. Protein sequence: CASSLGGGQPQHF.

The rearrangement joins TRBV6-2 or TRBV6-3 to TRBJ2-7; D is possibly TRBD1 (6 bases). The CDR3 totals 14 residues. Germline CDR1 MNHEY, CDR2 SVGEGT. Trimming cost V 5 bases and J 10 bases, with 21 bases left between them. DNA for the CDR3: TGTGCCAGCAGTCTAAACCTTATTAACAGGGTTCAGTACTTC. It yields the protein CASSLNLINRVQYF.

The rearrangement links TRBV29-1 to TRBJ2-2; TRBD2 agrees at 9 bases. The CDR3 consists of 15 residues. The germline V gene encodes CDR1 SQVTM and CDR2 ANQGSEA. V lost 4 bases and J lost 3; bases outside the gene matches: 6. This CDR3 is CSVVPSGIDTGELFF. CDR3 in DNA: TGCAGCGTTGTACCTAGCGGGATAGACACCGGGGAGCTGTTTTTT.

CDR3 bases: TGTGCCAGCAGCTTAGGGGCGTTGGGTCAAGTCTACGAGCAGTACTTC. As protein: CASSLGALGQVYEQYF. The V and J genes are TRBV7-8 and TRBJ2-7; D is unclear. CDR1 SGHVS and CDR2 FQNEAQ come from the germline V gene. The CDR3 covers 16 residues. Trimming took 1 base from V and 3 from J, leaving 16 bases between them. Full variable domain (remainder filled in from reference TRBV7-8 and TRBJ2-7): GAGVSQSPRYKVAKRGQDVALRCDPISGHVSLFWYQQALGQGPEFLTYFQNEAQLDKSGLPSDRFFAERPEGSVSTLKIQRTQQEDSAVYLCASSLGALGQVYEQYFGPGTRLTVT.

The V and J genes are TRBV11-1 and TRBJ1-3; D is unresolved. Germline lookup yields CDR1 SGHAT and CDR2 FQDESV (reference sequence). With 4 bases removed from V and 0 bases from J, the gap between germline ends came to 10 bases. The length of the CDR3 is 15 residues. The CDR3 sequence is CASSSRTSSGNTIYF. The DNA of the CDR3 is TGTGCCAGCAGCTCTCGGACCAGCTCTGGAAACACCATATATTTT.

The rearrangement links TRBV12-3 or TRBV12-4 to TRBJ2-1; unclear D gene. The V end lost 4 bases, the J end lost 6 bases, and 1 base lay between the germline ends. This CDR3 comprises 10 residues. In DNA form, the CDR3 reads TGTGCCAGCAGTTCCAATGAGCAGTTCTTC. It codes for CASSSNEQFF.

CDR3 protein: CASSQGSTSGNTIYF. The CDR3 DNA reads TGCGCCAGCAGCCAAGGCAGCACCTCTGGAAACACCATATATTTT. V usage is TRBV4-3 and J usage is TRBJ1-3; D is unclear. V lost 1 base and J 0 bases, leaving 7 bases between the germline ends. CDR3 length equals 15 residues. Germline lookup yields CDR1 LGHNA and CDR2 YSLEER.

This chain joins TRBV29-1 and TRBJ2-1; TRBD2 matches at 12 bases. Germline CDR1 reads SQVTM; CDR2 reads ANQGSEA. V shed 6 bases and J 7 bases; nucleotides not matched to a gene: 10. CDR3 length: 15 amino acids. The CDR3 protein is CSVPRLAGEWNEQFF. The CDR3 DNA follows: TGCAGCGTCCCGCGACTAGCGGGAGAGTGGAATGAGCAGTTCTTC.

The chain joins TRBV3-1 (or the pseudogene TRBV3-2) to TRBJ1-5, with D maybe TRBD1 (5 bases). Germline loops: CDR1 LGHDT, CDR2 YNNKEL (reference sequence). Deletions cut 3 bases from V and 2 bases from J, with 32 bases between. The CDR3 covers 22 residues. The CDR3 reads CASSHHHRATRGPRLGNQPQHF. DNA for the CDR3: TGTGCCAGCAGCCACCATCATAGGGCGACGAGGGGTCCCCGCCTTGGCAATCAGCCCCAGCATTTT.

This clone was recorded only once. This rearrangement joins TRBV27 to TRBJ2-1; no reliable D call. CDR1 is MNHEY and CDR2 is SMNVEV in the germline V gene (reference sequence). This CDR3 is 11 amino acids long. V was shortened by 5 bases and J by 4 bases, with 3 bases between the two germline ends. The DNA of the CDR3 is TGTGCCAGCAGTAGGTACAATGAGCAGTTCTTC. Translating it yields CASSRYNEQFF.

J is TRBJ1-1 and V is TRBV11-2, with 9 positions matching TRBD1. There are 15 residues in the CDR3. Unmatched junction bases numbered 5, after V lost 5 bases and J lost 1 base. Germline loops: CDR1 SGHAT, CDR2 FQNNGV. The CDR3, as DNA: TGTGCCAGCAGCGTATACAGGGGGCGGAACACTGAAGCTTTCTTT. Translation gives CASSVYRGRNTEAFF.

This clone was recorded once. The rearrangement links TRBV6-2 or TRBV6-3 to TRBJ2-7; tentative D call: TRBD2 (6 bases). The V gene's germline CDR1 is MNHEY and CDR2 SVGEGT. The CDR3 is made up of 16 amino acids. V shed 2 bases and J shed 0 bases, with 14 bases lying between them. The CDR3: CASSYGGTVSSYEQYF. CDR3 sequence (DNA): TGTGCCAGCAGTTACGGGGGGACTGTCAGCTCCTACGAGCAGTACTTC.